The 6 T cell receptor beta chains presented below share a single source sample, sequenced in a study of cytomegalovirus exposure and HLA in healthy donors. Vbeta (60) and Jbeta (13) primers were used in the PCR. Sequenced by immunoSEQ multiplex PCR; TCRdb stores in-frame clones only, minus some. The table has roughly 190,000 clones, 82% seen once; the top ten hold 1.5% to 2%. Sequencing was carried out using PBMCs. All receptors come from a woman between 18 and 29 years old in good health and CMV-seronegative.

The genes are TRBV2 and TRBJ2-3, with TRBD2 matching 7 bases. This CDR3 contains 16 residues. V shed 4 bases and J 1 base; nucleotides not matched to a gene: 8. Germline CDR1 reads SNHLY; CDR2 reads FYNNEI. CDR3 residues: CASSGSSGRGTDTQYF. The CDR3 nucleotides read TGTGCCAGCAGTGGTTCTAGCGGCCGAGGCACAGATACGCAGTATTTT. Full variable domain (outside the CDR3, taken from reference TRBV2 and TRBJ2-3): EPEVTQTPSHQVTQMGQEVILRCVPISNHLYFYWYRQILGQKVEFLVSFYNNEISEKSEIFDDQFSVERPDGSNFTLKIRSTKLEDSAMYFCASSGSSGRGTDTQYFGPGTRLTVL.

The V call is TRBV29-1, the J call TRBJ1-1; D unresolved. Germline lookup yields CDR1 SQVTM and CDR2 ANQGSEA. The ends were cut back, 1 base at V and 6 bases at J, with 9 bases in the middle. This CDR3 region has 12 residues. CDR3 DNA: TGCAGCGTTGAAGGGAGTTCGGCTGAAGCTTTCTTT. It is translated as CSVEGSSAEAFF.

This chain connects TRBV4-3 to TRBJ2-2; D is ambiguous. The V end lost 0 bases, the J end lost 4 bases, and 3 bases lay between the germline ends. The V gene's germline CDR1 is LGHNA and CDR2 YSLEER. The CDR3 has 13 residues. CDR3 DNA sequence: TGCGCCAGCAGCCAAGACCGCACCGGGGAGCTGTTTTTT. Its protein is CASSQDRTGELFF.

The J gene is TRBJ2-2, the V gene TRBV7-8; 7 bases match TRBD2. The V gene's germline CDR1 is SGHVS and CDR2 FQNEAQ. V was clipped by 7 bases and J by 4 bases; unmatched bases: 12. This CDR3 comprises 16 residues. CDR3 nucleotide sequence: TGTGCCAGCACCGACCTGGGGGAGGGCCCCACCGGGGAGCTGTTTTTT. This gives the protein CASTDLGEGPTGELFF.

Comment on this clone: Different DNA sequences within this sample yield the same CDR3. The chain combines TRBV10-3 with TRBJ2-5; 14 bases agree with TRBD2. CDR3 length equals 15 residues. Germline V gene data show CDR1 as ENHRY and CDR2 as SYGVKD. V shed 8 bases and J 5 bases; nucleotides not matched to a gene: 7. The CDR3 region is CAIPGLAGEGETQYF. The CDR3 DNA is TGTGCCATCCCGGGACTAGCGGGAGAGGGCGAGACCCAGTACTTC.

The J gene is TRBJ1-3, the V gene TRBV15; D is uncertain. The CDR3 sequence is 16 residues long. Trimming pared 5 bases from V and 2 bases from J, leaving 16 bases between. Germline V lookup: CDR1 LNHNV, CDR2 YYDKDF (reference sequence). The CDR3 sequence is CATSSPGSWTGNTIYF. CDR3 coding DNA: TGTGCCACCAGCTCCCCGGGGAGTTGGACTGGAAACACCATATATTTT.